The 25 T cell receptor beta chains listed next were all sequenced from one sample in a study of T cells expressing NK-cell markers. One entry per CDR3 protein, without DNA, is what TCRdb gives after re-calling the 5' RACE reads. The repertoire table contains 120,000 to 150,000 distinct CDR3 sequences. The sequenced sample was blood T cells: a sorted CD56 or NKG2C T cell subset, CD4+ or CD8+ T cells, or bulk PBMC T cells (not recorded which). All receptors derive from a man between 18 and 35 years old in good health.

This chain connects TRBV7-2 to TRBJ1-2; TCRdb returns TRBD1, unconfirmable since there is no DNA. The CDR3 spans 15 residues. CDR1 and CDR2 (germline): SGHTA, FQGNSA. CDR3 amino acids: CASSLAPGRGDGYTF.

Here the CDR3 reads CASSLVPGVAGRAGELFF. The gene calls are TRBV5-4 and TRBJ2-2; TCRdb's D call of TRBD2 is untestable without DNA. The CDR3 length is 18 residues. CDR1 is SGHNT, CDR2 YYREEE, per germline (reference sequence). Together with reference TRBV5-4 and TRBJ2-2, the CDR3 gives the full variable domain: ETGVTQSPTHLIKTRGQQVTLRCSSQSGHNTVSWYQQALGQGPQFIFQYYREEENGRGNFPPRFSGLQFPNYSSELNVNALELDDSALYLCASSLVPGVAGRAGELFFGEGSRLTVL.

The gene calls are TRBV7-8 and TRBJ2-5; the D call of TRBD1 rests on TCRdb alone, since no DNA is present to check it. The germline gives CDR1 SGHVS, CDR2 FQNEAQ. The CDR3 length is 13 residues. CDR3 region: CASSRGGGETQYF.

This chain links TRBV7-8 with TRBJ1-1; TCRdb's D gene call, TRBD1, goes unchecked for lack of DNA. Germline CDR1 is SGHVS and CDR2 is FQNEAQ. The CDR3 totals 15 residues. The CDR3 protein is CASSSGTGGHTEAFF. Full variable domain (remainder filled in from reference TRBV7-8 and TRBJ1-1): GAGVSQSPRYKVAKRGQDVALRCDPISGHVSLFWYQQALGQGPEFLTYFQNEAQLDKSGLPSDRFFAERPEGSVSTLKIQRTQQEDSAVYLCASSSGTGGHTEAFFGQGTRLTVV.

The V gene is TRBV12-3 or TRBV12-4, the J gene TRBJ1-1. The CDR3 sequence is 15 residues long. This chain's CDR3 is CASSLNPSTVKSAFF.

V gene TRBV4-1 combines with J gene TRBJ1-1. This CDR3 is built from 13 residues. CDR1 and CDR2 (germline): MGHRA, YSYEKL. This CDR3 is CASSPREGTEAFF.

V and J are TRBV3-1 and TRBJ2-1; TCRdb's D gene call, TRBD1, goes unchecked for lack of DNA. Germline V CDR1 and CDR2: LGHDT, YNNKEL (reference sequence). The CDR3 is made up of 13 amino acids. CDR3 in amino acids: CASSQDTGDEQFF.

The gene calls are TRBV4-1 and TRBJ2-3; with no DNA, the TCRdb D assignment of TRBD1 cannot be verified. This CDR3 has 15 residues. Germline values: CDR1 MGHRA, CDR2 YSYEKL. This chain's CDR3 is CASSKEDRNTDTQYF.

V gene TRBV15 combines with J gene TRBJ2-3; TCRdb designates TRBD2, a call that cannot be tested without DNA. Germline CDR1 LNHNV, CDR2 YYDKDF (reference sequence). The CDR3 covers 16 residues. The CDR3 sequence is CATSREEAGSTDTQYF.

The CDR3 here is CASSQPSTSGRAEIPPPGELFF. The rearrangement joins TRBV4-1 to TRBJ2-2; TCRdb selects TRBD2, and the lack of DNA leaves this call unchecked. CDR3 size: 22 residues. Per germline, CDR1 MGHRA and CDR2 YSYEKL.

The CDR3 spells CASSHRDNSYEQYF. V is TRBV6-2 or TRBV6-3 and J is TRBJ2-7; TCRdb lists TRBD1, though no DNA is available to test this call. From germline, CDR1 is MNHEY and CDR2 SVGEGT. This CDR3 is built from 14 residues.

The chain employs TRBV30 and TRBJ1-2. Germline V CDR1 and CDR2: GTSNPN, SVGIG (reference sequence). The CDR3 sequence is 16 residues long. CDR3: CAWNVDPTGLNYGYTF.

CDR3: CASSRRNTGELFF. The V call is TRBV25-1, the J call TRBJ2-2. CDR3 length: 13 residues. Germline CDR1 MGHDK, CDR2 SYGVNS.

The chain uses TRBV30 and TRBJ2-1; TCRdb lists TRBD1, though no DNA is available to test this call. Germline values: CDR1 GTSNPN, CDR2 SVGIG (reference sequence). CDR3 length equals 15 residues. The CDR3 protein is CAWSVVGTGLDEQFF.

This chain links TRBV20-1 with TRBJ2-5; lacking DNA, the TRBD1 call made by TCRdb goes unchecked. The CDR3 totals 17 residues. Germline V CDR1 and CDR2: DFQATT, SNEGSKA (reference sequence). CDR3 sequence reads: CSASPFSGTGSQETQYF.

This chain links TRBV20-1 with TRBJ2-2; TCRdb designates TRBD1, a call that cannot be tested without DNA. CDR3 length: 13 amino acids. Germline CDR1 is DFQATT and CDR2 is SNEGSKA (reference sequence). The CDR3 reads CSPRDKNTGELFF.

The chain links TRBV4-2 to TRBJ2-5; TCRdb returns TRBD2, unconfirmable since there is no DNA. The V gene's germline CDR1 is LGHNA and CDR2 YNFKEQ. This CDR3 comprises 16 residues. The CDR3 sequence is CASSQDWSDLQETQYF.

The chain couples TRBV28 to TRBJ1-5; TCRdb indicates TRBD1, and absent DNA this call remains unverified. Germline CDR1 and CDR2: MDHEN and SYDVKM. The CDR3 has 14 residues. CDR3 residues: CASSDDRSGQPQHF.

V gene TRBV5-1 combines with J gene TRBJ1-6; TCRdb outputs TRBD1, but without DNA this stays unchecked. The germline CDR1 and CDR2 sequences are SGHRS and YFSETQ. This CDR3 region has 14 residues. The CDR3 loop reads CASSYDRVHSPLHF.

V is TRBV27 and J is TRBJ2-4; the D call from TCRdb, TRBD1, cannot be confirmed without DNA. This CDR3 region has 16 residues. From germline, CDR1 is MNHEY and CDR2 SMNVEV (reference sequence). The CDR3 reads CASSLSVGTAKNIQYF.

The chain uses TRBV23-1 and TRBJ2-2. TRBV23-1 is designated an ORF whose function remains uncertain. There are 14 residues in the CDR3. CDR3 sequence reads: CASSQGPNTGELFF.

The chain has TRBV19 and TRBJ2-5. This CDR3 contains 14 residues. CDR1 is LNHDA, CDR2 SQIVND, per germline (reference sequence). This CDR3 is CASSIADQLETQYF.

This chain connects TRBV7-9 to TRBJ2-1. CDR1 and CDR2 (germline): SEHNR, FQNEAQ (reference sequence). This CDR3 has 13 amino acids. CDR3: CASSLVDGNEQFF.

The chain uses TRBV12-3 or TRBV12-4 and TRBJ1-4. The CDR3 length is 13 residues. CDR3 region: CATCRLLNEKLFF.

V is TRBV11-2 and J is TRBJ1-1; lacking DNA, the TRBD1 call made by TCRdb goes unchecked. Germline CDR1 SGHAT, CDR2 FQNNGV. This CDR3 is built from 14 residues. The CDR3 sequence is CASSFIRGTTEAFF.